The source of this T cell receptor beta chain is a study of cytomegalovirus exposure and HLA in healthy donors. The V gene's germline CDR1 is DFQATT and CDR2 SNEGSKA (reference sequence). V lost 5 bases to trimming and J lost 2 bases, with 7 bases between them. The CDR3 is made up of 11 amino acids. PCR primers comprised 60 Vbeta and 13 Jbeta primers. Some clones are missing from TCRdb's copy, which holds only in-frame ones; the method was immunoSEQ multiplex PCR. Altogether 150,000 to 200,000 clones are present, 78% being singletons, with the ten largest covering approximately 6%. Material: PBMCs. V gene TRBV20-1 combines with J gene TRBJ2-7, with D perhaps TRBD2 (5 bases). This receptor was obtained from a woman aged 30 to 39 in good health and CMV-seropositive. The DNA of the CDR3 is TGCAGTGCTTCACTAGCCTACGAGCAGTACTTC. Translation: CSASLAYEQYF.